This T cell receptor beta chain was recorded in a study of blood T cell repertoires in COVID-19. The overall study: Samples representing acute and convalescent COVID-19 were sourced from the United States, Italy and Spain. PBMCs, B-cell-depleted T cells, or T cells were the source of the cDNA or gDNA that made up the material.

The method was immunoSEQ multiplex PCR; TCRdb's version includes in-frame clones alone and lacks a portion of them. Here the sample spans a few hundred thousand clones, approximately 86% being singletons. A few counts support this clone. Trimming removed 5 bases from V and 4 bases from J; junction bases left unmatched: 11. This CDR3 region has 16 residues. Germline CDR1 and CDR2: SGHTA and FQGNSA. The sequencing input was peripheral blood. The chain has TRBV7-2 and TRBJ1-5; 7 positions match TRBD1. This TCR was recovered from a man in his 60s with acute or convalescent COVID-19. The CDR3 loop reads CASSPYRAGGNQPQHF. The CDR3 coding sequence is TGTGCCAGCAGCCCATATCGGGCAGGGGGGAATCAGCCCCAGCATTTT.